This TCR beta chain was sequenced in a study of regulatory T cells in long-lasting Graves disease. Across the study: Antithyroid drugs had been taken by newly diagnosed Graves' patients for under 3 months. Whole-study findings and limits: Among samples with persistent disease, TRBV28, TRBJ1-2 and TRBJ2-5 were favored.

The germline CDR1 and CDR2 sequences are SGHRS and YFSETQ. This CDR3 is 15 amino acids long. Trimming took 4 bases from V and 2 from J; bases not matched to a gene: 6. To make TCR beta libraries, researchers used iRepertoire HTBI primers and Arm-PCR of CDR3 regions. TCRdb called the multiplex PCR reads again in MiXCR, with one record for every CDR3 protein. The repertoire includes roughly 500,000 distinct CDR3 sequences, 13% of them detected once, and roughly 9.7% sits in the top ten. This clonotype has at least ten counts. The antigen is undetermined. Time point specified: newly diagnosed GD, antithyroid drugs for less than 3 months. Generation of the TCR library employed RNA extracted from PBMCs. The sample was also linked to a second study, of T cells in Graves' hyperthyroidism and ophthalmopathy. That paper notes: Blood held most thyroid clonotypes expanded above 0.001 frequency.

The source was peripheral blood mononuclear cells (PBMCs), collected at new diagnosis, from a patient treated with antithyroid drugs. The sequence came from a man under 40 with Graves disease. The rearrangement links TRBV5-1 to TRBJ2-1; 7 bases align to TRBD1. The CDR3 DNA reads TGCGCCAGCAGCACCGAGGGGGCAACCTACAATGAGCAGTTCTTC. This sequence encodes CASSTEGATYNEQFF.